The clone carrying this T cell receptor beta chain was picked up many times. The data were taken from a study of Graves' ophthalmopathy and Graves' hyperthyroidism. Moderate-to-severe activity, CAS at least 3, NOSPECS at least 4 and duration under 3 months characterized donors with ophthalmopathy. Patients were diagnosed from clinical symptoms, serum thyroxine, TRAb, thyroid ultrasound and orbital computed tomography. The PBMCs used were ones drawn from 10 ml of fresh peripheral blood. Scientists amplified the TCR beta CDR3 regions from RNA transcripts. An opening RT-PCR round employed HTBI primers and preceded a second-round multiplex PCR. Using its own MiXCR run on the multiplex PCR reads, TCRdb lists one record per CDR3 protein. This sample yields roughly 160,000 distinct CDR3 sequences, of which 35% to 45% are seen a single time; around 9.3% belongs to the top ten. CDR3 length: 14 amino acids.

Input material: peripheral blood. This chain joins TRBV12-3 or TRBV12-4 and TRBJ1-5, with TRBD1 matching over 10 bases. Judging by the DNA end, TRBJ2-3 fits better; the J call may be wrong. The sequence derives from a young man with Graves' ophthalmopathy. The CDR3 loop is CASRLDRGHQPQYF. As DNA, the CDR3 is TGTGCCAGCAGGCTTGACAGGGGGCATCAGCCCCAGTATTTT.